This TCR beta chain was documented in a study of technical replicates of blood from a handful of donors. TCRdb's table, derived via immunoSEQ multiplex PCR, lists solely in-frame clones and lacks some. The data show about 82,000 clones, about 94% seen once. The CDR3 has 14 amino acids. The V gene's germline CDR1 is SNHLY and CDR2 FYNNEI. The ends lost 4 bases at V and 3 bases at J; junction bases unmatched: 3. The chain uses TRBV2 and TRBJ1-5; 7 nucleotides align to TRBD1. The origin of this receptor is a human donor in good health. Sequencing was done on a sample of T cells isolated from PBMCs. The CDR3 nucleotides read TGTGCCAGCAGTGCAACAGGGGTCAATCAGCCCCAGCATTTT. It is translated as CASSATGVNQPQHF.